This is a list of T cell receptor beta chains from one sample in a study of blood T cell repertoires in COVID-19. Profiled with immunoSEQ multiplex PCR; TCRdb holds only in-frame clones, not every one. The data hold roughly 100,000 clones, with 87% observed a single time. The sequencing sample was made of peripheral blood. Every receptor here comes from a man aged 45-60 years with active COVID-19. CDR3s include the opening cysteine and the closing phenylalanine or tryptophan.

v_call	j_call	cdr3_aa
TRBV19	TRBJ1-4	CASSMIYSNEKLFF
TRBV5-1	TRBJ2-7	CASSLGWTDYEQYF
TRBV2	TRBJ1-1	CASSGLVNTEAFF
TRBV11-2	TRBJ2-3	CASSLSQWRDTQYF
TRBV21-1	TRBJ1-1	CASSKGWGRTEAFF
TRBV7-9	TRBJ2-2	CASDPGLSTGELFF
TRBV7-6	TRBJ2-2	CASSLAGGAFAGELFF
TRBV29-1	TRBJ1-4	CSAKTGYNEKLFF
TRBV10-3	TRBJ1-2	CAISEYGTGPYTF
TRBV7-2	TRBJ2-5	CASSLGDRGLGTQYF
TRBV5-8	TRBJ1-5	CASSLIGVSNQPQHF
TRBV5-1	TRBJ2-1	CASRHDLGGNYNEQFF
TRBV6-2/TRBV6-3	TRBJ1-3	CASSSRGYTIYF
TRBV7-9	TRBJ2-2	CASSLATGLTGELFF